This note documents a single T cell receptor beta chain sequence. Its antigen is not known. The germline CDR1 and CDR2 sequences are ENHRY and SYGVKD. V was pared by 11 bases and J by 3 bases, with 8 bases between. CDR3 length: 10 residues. The sample is drawn from a study of OX40 agonist ivuxolimab in advanced cancers. On the study more broadly: The patients received agonistic anti-OX40 (CD134) antibody ivuxolimab. Overall study results and limits: Among the lowest peripheral clonal expansion occurred in 0.1-3.0 mg/kg partial responders. Mean expanded clone counts were higher in CD8+ than CD4+ T cells.

Some clones are missing from TCRdb's copy, which holds only in-frame ones; the method was immunoSEQ multiplex PCR. The sample has tens of thousands of clones; 70% to 90% are singletons. Sampling of blood occurred at baseline, cycle 4 day 1, and cycle 7 day 1. The chain combines TRBV10-3 with TRBJ2-7; no clear D. Material: CD4+ or CD8+ T cells sorted from blood, obtained in a trial of the OX40 agonist ivuxolimab. The clonotype originates from an adult with an advanced solid tumor such as melanoma, head and neck, liver or kidney cancer. The CDR3 reads CAPMDYEQYF. DNA of the CDR3: TGTGCCCCCATGGACTACGAGCAGTACTTC.